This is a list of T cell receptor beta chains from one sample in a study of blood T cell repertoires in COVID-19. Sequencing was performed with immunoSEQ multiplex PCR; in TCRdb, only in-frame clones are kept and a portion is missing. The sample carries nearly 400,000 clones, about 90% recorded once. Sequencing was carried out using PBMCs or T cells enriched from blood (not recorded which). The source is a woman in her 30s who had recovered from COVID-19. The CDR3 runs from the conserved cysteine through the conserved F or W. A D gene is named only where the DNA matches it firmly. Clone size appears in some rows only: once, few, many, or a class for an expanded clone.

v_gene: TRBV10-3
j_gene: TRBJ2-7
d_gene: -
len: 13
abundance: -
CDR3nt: TGTGCCATCAGTCAGGATCAGTGGAACGAGCAGTACTTC
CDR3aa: CAISQDQWNEQYF

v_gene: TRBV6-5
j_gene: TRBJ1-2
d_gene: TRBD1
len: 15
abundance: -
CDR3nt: TGTGCCAGCAGTTACTCCCCGGGACAGAACTATGGCTACACCTTC
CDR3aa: CASSYSPGQNYGYTF

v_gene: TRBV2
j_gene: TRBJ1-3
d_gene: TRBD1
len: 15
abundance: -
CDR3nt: TGTGCCAGCACCCCGGACAGGGGCTCTGGAAACACCATATATTTT
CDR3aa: CASTPDRGSGNTIYF

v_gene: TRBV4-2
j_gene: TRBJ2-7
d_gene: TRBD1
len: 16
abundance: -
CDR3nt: TGTGCCAGCAGCCAAGTGGGACAGGGGAGATCCGGCGAGCAGTACTTC
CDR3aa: CASSQVGQGRSGEQYF

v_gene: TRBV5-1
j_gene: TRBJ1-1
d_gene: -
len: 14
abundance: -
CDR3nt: TGCGCCAGCAGCCGCGATACAGGGCGCACTGAAGCTTTCTTT
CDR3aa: CASSRDTGRTEAFF

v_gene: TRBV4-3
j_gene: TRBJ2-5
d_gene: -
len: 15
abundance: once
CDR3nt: TGCGCCAGCAGCCAGTCCGGGACTGGGGTTGGGACCCAGTACTTC
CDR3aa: CASSQSGTGVGTQYF

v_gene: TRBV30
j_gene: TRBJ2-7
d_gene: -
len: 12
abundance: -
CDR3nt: TGTGCCCACGGTGGCGGGTCCTACGAGCAGTACTTC
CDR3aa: CAHGGGSYEQYF

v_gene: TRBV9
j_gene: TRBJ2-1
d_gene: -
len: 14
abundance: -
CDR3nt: TGTGCCAGCACGAGGGGCGGGGGCGACAATGAGCAGTTCTTC
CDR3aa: CASTRGGGDNEQFF

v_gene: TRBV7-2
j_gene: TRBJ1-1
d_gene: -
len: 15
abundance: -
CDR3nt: TGTGCCAGCAGCAAACCGGGGGGAAGACGAACTGAAGCTTTCTTT
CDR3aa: CASSKPGGRRTEAFF

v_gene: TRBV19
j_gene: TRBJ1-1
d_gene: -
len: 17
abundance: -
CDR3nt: TGTGCCAGTAGTTCGATCGGAGGGGCAGACAAAAACACTGAAGCTTTCTTT
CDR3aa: CASSSIGGADKNTEAFF

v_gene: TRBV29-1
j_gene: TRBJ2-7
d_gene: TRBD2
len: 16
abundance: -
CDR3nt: TGCAGCGTTTGTTTAGCGGGAGGCCGTAGCTCCTACGAGCAGTACTTC
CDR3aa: CSVCLAGGRSSYEQYF

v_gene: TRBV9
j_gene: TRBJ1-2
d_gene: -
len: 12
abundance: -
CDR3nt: TGTGCCAGCAGTCGCCCAGGATCTGGCTACACCTTC
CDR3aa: CASSRPGSGYTF

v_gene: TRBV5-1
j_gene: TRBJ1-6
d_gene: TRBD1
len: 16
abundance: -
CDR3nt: TGCGCCAGCAGCTTGGAGTGGACAGGGGATAATTCACCCCTCCACTTT
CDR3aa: CASSLEWTGDNSPLHF

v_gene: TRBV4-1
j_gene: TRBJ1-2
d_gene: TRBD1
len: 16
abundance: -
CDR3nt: TGCGCCAGCAGCCAAGCGAGGACAGGGCCCAACTATGGCTACACCTTC
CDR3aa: CASSQARTGPNYGYTF

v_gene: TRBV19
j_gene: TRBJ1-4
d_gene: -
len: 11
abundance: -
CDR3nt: TGTGCCAGTAGTATAGGAACAGAACTGTTTTTT
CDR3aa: CASSIGTELFF

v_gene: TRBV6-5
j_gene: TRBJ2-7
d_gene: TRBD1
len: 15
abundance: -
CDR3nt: TGTGCCAGCAGTTTAGGACAGGGGGCGACCTACGAGCAGTACTTC
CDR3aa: CASSLGQGATYEQYF

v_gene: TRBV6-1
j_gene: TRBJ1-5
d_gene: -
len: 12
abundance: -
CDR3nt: TGTGCCAGCAGTGAGACAGTGCAACCCCAGCATTTT
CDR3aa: CASSETVQPQHF

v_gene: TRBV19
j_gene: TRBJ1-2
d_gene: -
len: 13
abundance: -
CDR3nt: TGTGCCAGTAGTATATGGTCTGGGGCTGGCTACACCTTC
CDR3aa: CASSIWSGAGYTF

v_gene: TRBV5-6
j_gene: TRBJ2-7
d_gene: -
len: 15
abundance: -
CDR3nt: TGTGCCAGCAGCTTGGAGGGGACTCGCTCCTACGAGCAGTACTTC
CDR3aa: CASSLEGTRSYEQYF

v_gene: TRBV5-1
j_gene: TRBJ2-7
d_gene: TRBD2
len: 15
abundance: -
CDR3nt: TGCGCCAGCAGCTTTAAGACTAGCGGGAGCTACGAGCAGTACTTC
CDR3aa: CASSFKTSGSYEQYF

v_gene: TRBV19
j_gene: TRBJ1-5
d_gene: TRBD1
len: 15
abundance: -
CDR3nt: TGTGCCAGTAGTAGTTGGGACAGGGAAAATCAGCCCCAGCATTTT
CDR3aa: CASSSWDRENQPQHF

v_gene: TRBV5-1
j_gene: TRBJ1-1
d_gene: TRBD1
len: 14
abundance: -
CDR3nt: TGCGCCAGCAGCTGGGACAGGAGGAACACTGAAGCTTTCTTT
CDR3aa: CASSWDRRNTEAFF

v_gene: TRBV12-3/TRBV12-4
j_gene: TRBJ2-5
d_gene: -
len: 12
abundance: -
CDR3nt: TGTGCCAGCAGCCGGACTTGGGAGACCCAGTACTTC
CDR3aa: CASSRTWETQYF

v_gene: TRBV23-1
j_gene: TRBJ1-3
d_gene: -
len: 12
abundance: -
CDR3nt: TGCGCCTCCGGTCTCTCTGGAAACACCATATATTTT
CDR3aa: CASGLSGNTIYF

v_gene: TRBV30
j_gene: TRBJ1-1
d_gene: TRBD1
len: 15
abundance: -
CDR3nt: TGTGCCTGGAGGGATACCGGGACAGGGAACACTGAAGCTTTCTTT
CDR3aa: CAWRDTGTGNTEAFF

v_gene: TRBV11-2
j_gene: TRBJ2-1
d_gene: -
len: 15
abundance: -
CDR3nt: TGTGCCAGCAGCTTTAAGGGGGGGTCCTACAATGAGCAGTTCTTC
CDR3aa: CASSFKGGSYNEQFF

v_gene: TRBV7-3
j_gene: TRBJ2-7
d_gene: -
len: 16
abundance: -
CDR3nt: TGTGCCAGCAGCTTAACGGCCGGCAGGCCGATCTACGAGCAGTACTTC
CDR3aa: CASSLTAGRPIYEQYF